The 16 T cell receptor beta chains below come from one sample, sequenced in a study of T cell repertoires in cytomegalovirus infection. Antigen specificity for these receptors is unknown. TCRdb itself ran the reads through MiXCR, one entry per CDR3 protein. The sample comprises 380,000 or so distinct CDR3 sequences, about 35% of which are singletons, and roughly 12% rests with the top ten. The starting material was cultured PBMCs, obtained from culture after CMV antigen stimulation. Receptor source: a human donor in good health (CMV status not recorded). Some clones in this sample may be carry-over from other donors' samples.

The rearrangement uses TRBV19 and TRBJ1-1, with D possibly TRBD1 on 6 matching bases. Germline V CDR1 and CDR2: LNHDA, SQIVND (reference sequence). Trimming took off 3 bases at V and 1 base at J, with 12 bases between the two ends. The CDR3 sequence is 15 residues long. CDR3 protein: CASSITGAENTEAFF. The DNA for the CDR3 is TGTGCCAGTAGTATTACGGGGGCGGAGAACACTGAAGCTTTCTTT.

The chain combines TRBV20-1 with TRBJ2-1; TRBD2 matches 8 bases. This CDR3 comprises 14 residues. CDR1 DFQATT and CDR2 SNEGSKA come from the germline V gene (reference sequence). V shed 1 base and J 5 bases; nucleotides not matched to a gene: 4. The CDR3 nucleotides read TGCAGTGCTAGAGTAGCGGGAAGGGACAATGAGCAGTTCTTC. It specifies CSARVAGRDNEQFF.

The V gene is TRBV10-2, the J gene TRBJ2-7, with D perhaps assigned TRBD1 or TRBD2 (5 bases each). In germline, CDR1 is WSHSY, CDR2 SAAADI. The ends were cut back, 6 bases at V and 5 bases at J, with 14 bases in the middle. The CDR3 is made up of 13 amino acids. The chain's CDR3 is CASSVRWGNEQYV. CDR3 nucleotide sequence: TGCGCCAGCAGCGTCCGGTGGGGGAACGAGCAGTACGTC.

A few counts support this clonotype. In DNA, the CDR3 is TGTGCCAGCAGTGAGGACAGATACTCTGGAAACACCATATATTTT. Translation: CASSEDRYSGNTIYF. This rearrangement joins TRBV6-1 to TRBJ1-3; weak D call: TRBD1 (6 bases). V was shortened by 3 bases and J by 0 bases, with 9 bases between the two germline ends. This CDR3 has 15 residues. The germline gives CDR1 MNHNS, CDR2 SASEGT.

This clonotype occurred many times. The chain has TRBV7-2 and TRBJ2-7; TRBD1 matches 12 bases. Trimming removed 6 bases from V and 7 bases from J; junction bases left unmatched: 7. Per the germline V gene, CDR1 is SGHTA and CDR2 is FQGNSA. The CDR3 totals 14 residues. For the CDR3, the DNA is TGTGCCAGCAGTTTGGGACAGGGGGCCGGAGAGCAGTACGTC. Protein product: CASSLGQGAGEQYV.

This clonotype appeared once. V gene TRBV9 combines with J gene TRBJ1-2; 11 bases are shared with TRBD1. CDR3 length: 15 amino acids. Germline CDR1 SGDLS, CDR2 YYNGEE. V trimming: 5 bases; J trimming: 3 bases; junction bases outside the gene matches: 6. The CDR3 coding sequence is TGTGCCAGCAGGGGACAGGGGGGGGAATACTATGGCTACACCTTC. Translating it yields CASRGQGGEYYGYTF.

This clonotype was seen a handful of times. The chain couples TRBV12-3 or TRBV12-4 to TRBJ2-7; D possibly corresponds to TRBD2 (5 bases). The CDR3 has 11 residues. The V and J ends lost 6 bases and 4 bases respectively, with 7 bases between them. CDR3 DNA: TGTGCCAGCAGCGACTATTACGAGCAGTACTTC. It encodes CASSDYYEQYF.

This clonotype was seen at least ten times. The V gene is TRBV19, the J gene TRBJ2-7; 8 nucleotides line up with TRBD1. The V gene end was trimmed by 6 bases and the J gene end by 0 bases; junction bases not matched to a gene: 10. The CDR3 is made up of 16 amino acids. Per the germline V gene, CDR1 is LNHDA and CDR2 is SQIVND (reference sequence). The chain's CDR3 is CASSPDRGYSSYEQYF. The CDR3 nucleotides read TGTGCCAGTAGCCCTGACAGGGGATACAGCTCCTACGAGCAGTACTTC.

This clonotype was counted a few times. J is TRBJ2-1 and V is TRBV14, with TRBD2 identical over 10 bases. CDR3 length: 14 residues. Per germline, CDR1 SGHDN and CDR2 FVKESK. The J segment lost 9 bases and the V segment lost 2 bases, leaving 4 bases of the junction unmatched. CDR3 region: CASSQSSGRGEQFF. The CDR3 bases are TGTGCCAGCAGCCAATCTAGCGGGAGAGGTGAGCAGTTCTTC. The full variable domain, completed using reference TRBV14 and TRBJ2-1, is EAGVTQFPSHSVIEKGQTVTLRCDPISGHDNLYWYRRVMGKEIKFLLHFVKESKQDESGMPNNRFLAERTGGTYSTLKVQPAELEDSGVYFCASSQSSGRGEQFFGPGTRLTVL.

This clonotype came up a few times. The chain is built from TRBV6-5 and TRBJ2-1; tentatively, D is TRBD2 (6 bases). CDR1 is MNHEY, CDR2 SVGAGI, per germline. The germline V and J ends were trimmed by 11 bases and 4 bases, with 15 bases remaining between them. This CDR3 region has 13 residues. CDR3 sequence: CAAWATRYNEQFF. For the CDR3, the DNA is TGTGCCGCGTGGGCGACTAGATACAATGAGCAGTTCTTC.

This clonotype was seen repeatedly, ten times or more. The gene calls are TRBV7-2 and TRBJ1-5, with 7 bases aligning to TRBD1. J was trimmed by 2 bases and V by 5 bases; bases with no gene match: 12. The length of the CDR3 is 17 residues. Per germline, CDR1 SGHTA and CDR2 FQGNSA. The CDR3 DNA sequence: TGTGCCAGCAGCCCAGGGGGGGCAGGGGGGCGCAATCAGCCCCAGCATTTT. As protein: CASSPGGAGGRNQPQHF.

The sample holds many counts of this clonotype. The genes are TRBV7-2 and TRBJ2-7; a weak D match, TRBD2 (6 bases). CDR3 length: 16 amino acids. CDR1 is SGHTA, CDR2 FQGNSA, per germline. V dropped 1 base and J dropped 0 bases, with 13 bases sitting between them. The CDR3 spells CASSLEAGNPSYEQYF. The CDR3 nucleotides are TGTGCCAGCAGCTTAGAGGCGGGGAACCCCTCCTACGAGCAGTACTTC.

This chain links TRBV6-2 or TRBV6-3 with TRBJ2-2; perhaps TRBD2 as D (5 bases). The CDR3 covers 15 residues. V was pared by 10 bases and J by 1 base, with 16 bases between. CDR1 is MNHEY, CDR2 SVGEGT, per germline. CDR3 in DNA: TGTGCCATCTACCCCGACCGGGGGAACACCGGGGAGCTGTTTTTT. This gives the protein CAIYPDRGNTGELFF.

J is TRBJ2-7 and V is TRBV2; perhaps D is TRBD1 or TRBD2 (5 bases each). The V end lost 2 bases, the J end lost 5 bases, and 16 bases lay between the germline ends. Germline V gene sequence: CDR1 SNHLY, CDR2 FYNNEI. The CDR3 totals 15 residues. CDR3 nucleotides: TGTGCCAGCAGTGAACCGCCGGGACCATGGGACGAGCAGTACGTC. It encodes CASSEPPGPWDEQYV.

This clonotype was detected once. The rearrangement links TRBV28 to TRBJ2-3; 7 nucleotides line up with TRBD1. Trimming took 4 bases from V and 0 from J; bases not matched to a gene: 4. Germline lookup yields CDR1 MDHEN and CDR2 SYDVKM. This CDR3 region has 15 residues. The CDR3 here is CASSSGQFSTDTQYF. The CDR3 nucleotides read TGTGCCAGCAGTTCGGGACAGTTTAGCACAGATACGCAGTATTTT.

V usage is TRBV6-1 and J usage is TRBJ1-1, with D perhaps matching TRBD1 (5 bases). V was trimmed by 5 bases and J by 2 bases, leaving 15 bases between them. Per the germline V gene, CDR1 is MNHNS and CDR2 is SASEGT. The CDR3 spans 15 residues. DNA for the CDR3: TGTGCCAGCAGTCCCCGTGGAGGGGCCAACACTGAAGCTTTCTTT. It encodes CASSPRGGANTEAFF.